The 23 T cell receptor beta chains listed next were all sequenced from one sample in a study of blood T cell repertoires in COVID-19. Profiling relied on immunoSEQ multiplex PCR, and the TCRdb table lists in-frame clones only, not all of them. The sample contains about 230,000 clones, over 70% of which appear only once. The sample consisted of peripheral blood. The receptors shown here come from an elderly woman with acute or convalescent COVID-19.

This clone has just a few counts. The chain couples TRBV15 to TRBJ1-6; D is uncertain. Germline V CDR1 and CDR2: LNHNV, YYDKDF (reference sequence). The ends were cut back, 3 bases at V and 7 bases at J, with 4 bases in the middle. The CDR3 extends over 12 amino acids. CDR3 region: CATSSLNSPLHF. The CDR3 DNA is TGTGCCACCAGCAGTCTCAATTCACCCCTCCACTTT.

The rearrangement uses TRBV6-5 and TRBJ1-2, with TRBD1 as a possible D gene (5 bases). V gave up 8 bases and J gave up 7 bases, with 20 bases separating them. Germline CDR1 and CDR2: MNHEY and SVGAGI. CDR3 length: 14 residues. The CDR3 spells CASGERGGLSGYTF. CDR3 coding DNA: TGTGCCAGCGGGGAGCGGGGGGGTCTCAGTGGCTACACCTTC.

The rearrangement joins TRBV6-1 to TRBJ1-1, with unresolved D. CDR1 is MNHNS, CDR2 SASEGT, per germline. V lost 1 base and J 3 bases, leaving 15 bases between the germline ends. The CDR3 spans 16 residues. The CDR3 sequence is CASSEDYGVGHTEAFF. The CDR3 bases are TGTGCCAGCAGTGAAGATTACGGGGTTGGGCACACTGAAGCTTTCTTT.

In its sample, this clone was seen a few times. The CDR3: CASSLVETGPSPLHF. CDR3 coding DNA: TGCGCCAGCAGCTTGGTCGAGACAGGGCCTTCACCCCTCCACTTT. V is TRBV5-1 and J is TRBJ1-6; TRBD1 matches 7 bases. Per germline, CDR1 SGHRS and CDR2 YFSETQ. The CDR3 length is 15 residues. The ends lost 0 bases at V and 9 bases at J; junction bases unmatched: 6.

The J gene is TRBJ2-1, the V gene TRBV3-1 (or the pseudogene TRBV3-2), with a weak D call TRBD1 (6 bases). Germline V gene data show CDR1 as LGHDT and CDR2 as YNNKEL (reference sequence). V lost 7 bases and J lost 9, with 19 bases in between. The CDR3 covers 14 residues. The CDR3 region has the DNA TGTGCCAGCACCCCCGGGGCCCTAGGGGGTGAGCAGTTCTTC. Amino acid sequence: CASTPGALGGEQFF.

This chain joins TRBV18 and TRBJ1-5; D remains unclear. Trimming left V 2 bases short and J 0 bases short, with 11 bases between. Germline V lookup: CDR1 KGHSH, CDR2 LQKENI. The CDR3 has 16 residues. The CDR3 region is CASSPKSGNSNQPQHF. The CDR3 region has the DNA TGTGCCAGCTCACCAAAGAGTGGTAATAGCAATCAGCCCCAGCATTTT. Supplemented by reference TRBV18 and TRBJ1-5, the full variable domain reads NAGVMQNPRHLVRRRGQEARLRCSPMKGHSHVYWYRQLPEEGLKFMVYLQKENIIDESGMPKERFSAEFPKEGPSILRIQQVVRGDSAAYFCASSPKSGNSNQPQHFGDGTRLSIL.

V gene TRBV27 combines with J gene TRBJ2-7; 10 bases match TRBD1. The V segment lost 5 bases and the J segment 5 bases; nucleotides outside the gene matches: 6. Germline values: CDR1 MNHEY, CDR2 SMNVEV (reference sequence). The CDR3 runs 14 residues. For the CDR3, the DNA is TGTGCCAGCAGTATGGGACAGGGGTGGCACGAGCAGTACTTC. Amino acids: CASSMGQGWHEQYF.

The chain joins TRBV19 to TRBJ2-5; 7 bases fit TRBD1. CDR1 and CDR2 (germline): LNHDA, SQIVND (reference sequence). Unmatched junction bases numbered 9, after V lost 5 bases and J lost 3 bases. CDR3 length equals 15 residues. CDR3 nucleotide sequence: TGTGCCAGTAGTCTCTCCGGGACAGCGAAAGAGACCCAGTACTTC. Encoded protein: CASSLSGTAKETQYF.

On this clone itself: The junction does not match germline at one end; this may be a read error. The genes are TRBV7-3 and TRBJ2-3; TRBD2 aligns across 8 bases. The germline V gene has CDR1 SGHTA and CDR2 FQGTGA. This CDR3 spans 12 amino acids. CDR3 residues: CASGEAGVSLNF. The CDR3 DNA sequence: TGTGCCAGCGGCGAAGCGGGAGTGAGTTTGAATTTT.

CDR3 residues: CASSLGVSSPLHF. The CDR3 bases are TGTGCCAGCAGTTTAGGGGTGAGTTCACCCCTCCACTTT. The rearrangement joins TRBV6-5 to TRBJ1-6, with D maybe TRBD1 (5 bases). Trimming stripped 4 bases from V and 9 bases from J, with 10 bases between. This CDR3 contains 13 residues. Germline CDR1 is MNHEY and CDR2 is SVGAGI.

This chain uses TRBV5-1 with TRBJ1-1, with a possible D match to TRBD1 (6 bases). There are 15 residues in the CDR3. Germline V lookup: CDR1 SGHRS, CDR2 YFSETQ. Trimming stripped 3 bases from V and 1 base from J, with 13 bases between. CDR3: CASSSDRIANTEAFF. The CDR3 DNA reads as TGCGCCAGCAGCTCTGACAGGATAGCGAACACTGAAGCTTTCTTT. Full variable domain (missing parts from reference TRBV5-1 and TRBJ1-1): KAGVTQTPRYLIKTRGQQVTLSCSPISGHRSVSWYQQTPGQGLQFLFEYFSETQRNKGNFPGRFSGRQFSNSRSEMNVSTLELGDSALYLCASSSDRIANTEAFFGQGTRLTVV.

This clone was picked up a small number of times. This sequence joins TRBV27 and TRBJ1-1; 7 bases align to TRBD1. The germline V gene encodes CDR1 MNHEY and CDR2 SMNVEV (reference sequence). V dropped 5 bases and J dropped 6; count of bases not matched to a gene: 12. The CDR3 is 15 residues long. This CDR3 is CASSRQGIGAAEAFF. CDR3 coding DNA: TGTGCCAGCAGTCGACAGGGAATTGGGGCCGCTGAAGCTTTCTTT.

This chain uses TRBV27 with TRBJ2-5; 14 bases align to TRBD2. Germline V gives CDR1 MNHEY, CDR2 SMNVEV (reference sequence). J gave up 2 bases and V 6 bases, and 2 bases lay outside the gene matches. There are 15 residues in the CDR3. The CDR3 region is CASRGLAGGQETQYF. The CDR3 DNA sequence: TGTGCCAGCAGAGGACTAGCGGGGGGTCAAGAGACCCAGTACTTC.

The rearrangement joins TRBV19 to TRBJ2-5; D is uncertain. From germline, CDR1 is LNHDA and CDR2 SQIVND (reference sequence). CDR3 length: 15 amino acids. V was trimmed by 2 bases and J by 0 bases, leaving 10 bases between them. The CDR3 sequence is CASSITALYQETQYF. The CDR3 DNA reads as TGTGCCAGTAGTATAACAGCCCTTTACCAAGAGACCCAGTACTTC.

This clone was observed at least ten times. CDR3 in amino acids: CASSQAAGFRAEAFF. DNA for the CDR3: TGTGCCAGCAGCCAAGCAGCCGGGTTCCGGGCTGAAGCTTTCTTT. The chain recombines TRBV3-1 (or the pseudogene TRBV3-2) with TRBJ1-1; D unclear. Germline assignment: CDR1 LGHDT and CDR2 YNNKEL (reference sequence). CDR3 size: 15 residues. The ends were cut back, 1 base at V and 6 bases at J, with 15 bases in the middle.

The J gene is TRBJ1-3, the V gene TRBV23-1, with D tentatively TRBD1 (6 bases). TRBV23-1 is recorded as an ORF, its role being uncertain. V was shortened by 7 bases and J by 2 bases, with 24 bases between the two germline ends. The CDR3 has 18 amino acids. The CDR3 region is CASTLYTPHRVAGNTIYF. The CDR3 DNA follows: TGCGCCAGCACCCTCTATACCCCCCACAGGGTCGCTGGAAACACCATATATTTT.

This chain connects TRBV6-2 or TRBV6-3 to TRBJ2-3; D is undetermined. V shed 2 bases and J shed 0 bases, with 12 bases lying between them. This CDR3 contains 16 residues. Germline V gene lookup returns CDR1 MNHEY and CDR2 SVGEGT. The CDR3 spells CASSYPNFSSTDTQYF. CDR3 sequence (DNA): TGTGCCAGCAGTTACCCCAACTTCTCTAGCACAGATACGCAGTATTTT.

This rearrangement joins TRBV14 to TRBJ2-2, with 8 bases identical to TRBD2. The CDR3 covers 16 residues. The V gene end was trimmed by 2 bases and the J gene end by 3 bases; junction bases not matched to a gene: 5. From germline, CDR1 is SGHDN and CDR2 FVKESK. CDR3 region: CASSQYSGSDTGELFF. In DNA, the CDR3 is TGTGCCAGCAGCCAATACAGCGGGAGCGACACCGGGGAGCTGTTTTTT.

The genes are TRBV19 and TRBJ1-6, with 7 nucleotides matching TRBD1. CDR1 is LNHDA, CDR2 SQIVND, per germline (reference sequence). The CDR3 covers 13 residues. After removal of 5 bases from V and 10 bases from J, the junction contained 5 bases not matched to a gene. The CDR3 bases are TGTGCCAGTAGTTCAGCAGGGGGGTCACCCCTCCACTTT. It translates to CASSSAGGSPLHF.

This chain connects TRBV7-2 to TRBJ1-5; D possibly corresponds to TRBD1 (5 bases). Trimming removed 0 bases from V and 0 bases from J, with 9 bases in between. CDR3 length: 16 residues. Looked up from germline, CDR1 is SGHTA and CDR2 is FQGNSA. CDR3 in DNA: TGTGCCAGCAGCTTAGCCGGGGGGTATAGCAATCAGCCCCAGCATTTT. This codes for CASSLAGGYSNQPQHF.

The rearrangement joins TRBV19 to TRBJ1-1; the match to TRBD1 covers 9 bases. The CDR3 length is 14 residues. Germline lookup yields CDR1 LNHDA and CDR2 SQIVND (reference sequence). The J segment lost 1 base and the V segment lost 7 bases, leaving 4 bases of the junction unmatched. CDR3 in DNA: TGTGCCAGTAAGGACAGGGGCTCGAACACTGAAGCTTTCTTT. Protein sequence: CASKDRGSNTEAFF.

This clone was recorded only once. The rearrangement links TRBV6-4 to TRBJ1-1; a possible D gene is TRBD1 (5 bases). From germline, CDR1 is MRHNA and CDR2 SNTAGT. The CDR3 length is 13 residues. V dropped 5 bases and J dropped 3 bases, with 10 bases sitting between them. The CDR3 spells CASSRREDTEAFF. CDR3 nucleotide sequence: TGTGCCAGCAGTCGCAGGGAGGACACTGAAGCTTTCTTT.

The chain combines TRBV7-8 with TRBJ2-1; D possibly corresponds to TRBD2 (6 bases). CDR1 SGHVS and CDR2 FQNEAQ come from the germline V gene. V lost 0 bases to trimming and J lost 9 bases, with 12 bases between them. CDR3 length: 14 amino acids. Here the CDR3 reads CASSLASGTSEQFF. In DNA, the CDR3 is TGTGCCAGCAGCTTAGCCTCTGGGACTTCTGAGCAGTTCTTC.